In its sample, the clone carrying this T cell receptor (beta chain) was seen many times. What it binds is unknown. Investigators amplified TCR beta CDR3 regions from RNA transcripts. HTBI primers served in a first-round RT-PCR, which a second-round multiplex PCR followed. TCRdb passed the multiplex PCR reads through MiXCR, listing each CDR3 protein once. The sample has roughly 610,000 distinct CDR3 sequences; 22% are singletons. The CDR3 sequence is 13 residues long. Trimming shortened V by 11 bases and J by 4 bases, and 17 bases separated the two germline ends. Germline V gene data show CDR1 as SEHNR and CDR2 as FQNEAQ (reference sequence). Stable hyperthyroidism referred to disease that showed no ophthalmopathy within 18 months of follow-up. The source of the sample is a study of Graves' ophthalmopathy and Graves' hyperthyroidism. Study information: Peripheral blood samples were taken at initial diagnosis, before any treatment.

Notes on the study in general: In separating ophthalmopathy from stable hyperthyroidism, a 13-signature model achieved less than 90% sensitivity and around 81% specificity.

This receptor was obtained from a woman aged 18-35 years with stable Graves' hyperthyroidism. Some clones in this sample may be carry-over from other donors' samples. The J gene is TRBJ1-1, the V gene TRBV7-9, with TRBD1 as a possible D gene (5 bases). Specimen: peripheral blood. DNA of the CDR3: TGTGCCGGGGTTCCGGAGGGGTTCACTGAAGCTTTCTTT. Protein sequence: CAGVPEGFTEAFF. The whole variable domain, remainder taken from reference TRBV7-9 and TRBJ1-1, is DTGVSQNPRHKITKRGQNVTFRCDPISEHNRLYWYRQTLGQGPEFLTYFQNEAQLEKSRLLSDRFSAERPKGSFSTLEIQRTEQGDSAMYLCAGVPEGFTEAFFGQGTRLTVV.